These 27 T cell receptor beta chains came from one sample sequenced in a study of blood T cell repertoires in COVID-19. The protocol was immunoSEQ multiplex PCR, while the TCRdb copy is restricted to in-frame clones and leaves out a portion. The table has 150,000 to 200,000 clones, approximately 82% seen once. Input material: peripheral blood. The receptors were gathered from a woman aged 80 or older with acute or convalescent COVID-19.

The chain has TRBV5-1 and TRBJ1-1; the match to TRBD1 covers 8 bases. V lost 2 bases, J lost 4 bases, and 7 bases stayed unmatched. CDR3 size: 15 residues. CDR1 and CDR2 from the germline V gene are SGHRS and YFSETQ. Here the CDR3 reads CASSFSQGGSTEAFF. The DNA of the CDR3 is TGCGCCAGCAGCTTTTCACAGGGGGGGAGCACTGAAGCTTTCTTT.

This sequence joins TRBV4-1 and TRBJ2-7, with 8 bases matching TRBD2. From germline, CDR1 is MGHRA and CDR2 YSYEKL. V was clipped by 4 bases and J by 5 bases; unmatched bases: 10. This CDR3 is built from 15 residues. As DNA, the CDR3 is TGCGCCAGCAGCCCAGGACTAGCTGTTCGTAACGAGCAGTACTTC. It is translated as CASSPGLAVRNEQYF.

The genes are TRBV24-1 and TRBJ2-1; D might be TRBD2 (5 bases). Germline V gene sequence: CDR1 KGHDR, CDR2 SFDVKD. This CDR3 contains 13 residues. Trimming left V 5 bases short and J 5 bases short, with 9 bases between. CDR3 coding DNA: TGTGCCACCAGTGTGGTCGGGAACAATGAGCAGTTCTTC. It codes for CATSVVGNNEQFF.

In nucleotides, the CDR3 is TGTGCCTGGAGTCCGGGGGACAGGGTGTCGAGTGGCTACACCTTC. This codes for CAWSPGDRVSSGYTF. The chain uses TRBV30 and TRBJ1-2, with 9 bases fitting TRBD1. Germline trimming cut 2 bases from V and 7 bases from J; bases unmatched to any gene: 11. CDR1 is GTSNPN and CDR2 is SVGIG in the germline V gene (reference sequence). This CDR3 has 15 amino acids. Drawing the rest from reference TRBV30 and TRBJ1-2, the complete variable domain is SQTIHQWPATLVQPVGSPLSLECTVEGTSNPNLYWYRQAAGRGLQLLFYSVGIGQISSEVPQNLSASRPQDRQFILSSKKLLLSDSGFYLCAWSPGDRVSSGYTFGSGTRLTVV.

This clone was counted a single time. The CDR3 DNA reads TGTACGACGGGGCGGGAGGCCGTCTACGAGCAGTACTTC. The encoded protein is CTTGREAVYEQYF. The J gene is TRBJ2-7, the V gene TRBV6-5; 8 bases agree with TRBD2. The germline gives CDR1 MNHEY, CDR2 SVGAGI. CDR3 length equals 13 residues.

The chain recombines TRBV12-3 or TRBV12-4 with TRBJ1-2, with a possible D match to TRBD1 (5 bases). This CDR3 contains 13 residues. V was pared by 1 base and J by 14 bases, with 17 bases between. CDR3 in DNA: TGTGCCAGCAGTTTAGTGGAGGGGCAGGGCACAACCTTC. It is translated as CASSLVEGQGTTF.

The chain combines TRBV21-1 with TRBJ2-1; TRBD2, the table's D call, was not compared with the DNA. TRBV21-1 is designated a pseudogene. The CDR3 spans 15 residues. The chain's CDR3 is CASSNTSGRAAEQFF. The CDR3 coding sequence is TGTGCCAGCAGCAACACTAGCGGGAGGGCCGCTGAGCAGTTCTTC.

The rearrangement links TRBV6-2 or TRBV6-3 to TRBJ2-1, with 7 bases that match TRBD2. The CDR3 sequence is 17 residues long. From germline, CDR1 is MNHEY and CDR2 SVGEGT. Trimming removed 6 bases from V and 10 bases from J; junction bases left unmatched: 21. DNA for the CDR3: TGTGCCAGCAGCCACGGGGGGTCCTACTCTTCCGGGCGGGAGCAGTTCTTC. As protein: CASSHGGSYSSGREQFF.

This clone has more than one count but fewer than ten. The rearrangement links TRBV30 to TRBJ2-1; D remains unclear. The V and J ends lost 3 bases and 7 bases respectively, with 10 bases between them. CDR1 and CDR2 from the germline V gene are GTSNPN and SVGIG (reference sequence). The CDR3 runs to 12 residues. DNA of the CDR3: TGTGCCTGGAGCGCAAACTGGAATGAGCAGTTCTTC. Residues: CAWSANWNEQFF. The full variable domain, rest sourced from reference TRBV30 and TRBJ2-1, is SQTIHQWPATLVQPVGSPLSLECTVEGTSNPNLYWYRQAAGRGLQLLFYSVGIGQISSEVPQNLSASRPQDRQFILSSKKLLLSDSGFYLCAWSANWNEQFFGPGTRLTVL.

The V and J genes are TRBV6-5 and TRBJ1-3; 8 bases line up with TRBD1. Germline CDR1 MNHEY, CDR2 SVGAGI. The CDR3 contains 15 residues. Trimming removed 8 bases from V and 0 bases from J; junction bases left unmatched: 6. CDR3 amino acids: CASDRGRNSGNTIYF. CDR3 DNA sequence: TGTGCCAGCGACAGGGGAAGGAACTCTGGAAACACCATATATTTT.

The chain employs TRBV4-1 and TRBJ2-3; 13 nucleotides line up with TRBD2. This CDR3 is built from 18 residues. V shed 0 bases, J shed 2 bases, and the junction held 5 bases outside the gene matches. The V gene's germline CDR1 is MGHRA and CDR2 YSYEKL. CDR3 in amino acids: CASSQEPLAGGYTDTQYF. The CDR3 DNA follows: TGCGCCAGCAGCCAAGAGCCACTAGCGGGAGGGTACACAGATACGCAGTATTTT.

The chain is built from TRBV5-1 and TRBJ1-2; D may be TRBD1 (5 bases). Trimming cost V 0 bases and J 5 bases, with 11 bases left between them. Germline loops: CDR1 SGHRS, CDR2 YFSETQ. The CDR3 loop spans 14 amino acids. The CDR3 loop reads CASSLEGAPYGYTF. The CDR3 DNA reads TGCGCCAGCAGCTTGGAAGGGGCCCCTTATGGCTACACCTTC.

J is TRBJ2-3 and V is TRBV10-2, with 11 bases that match TRBD2. The V gene's germline CDR1 is WSHSY and CDR2 SAAADI. CDR3 length: 17 residues. V shed 0 bases, J shed 3 bases, and the junction held 5 bases outside the gene matches. For the CDR3, the DNA is TGCGCCAGCAGTGAGTCTTTTCCTAGCGGGAGGACAGATACGCAGTATTTT. As protein: CASSESFPSGRTDTQYF.

The V call is TRBV27, the J call TRBJ1-5, with 8 bases lining up with TRBD1. Trimming cost V 4 bases and J 0 bases; bases outside gene matches: 2. CDR3 length: 15 residues. Germline CDR1 and CDR2: MNHEY and SMNVEV (reference sequence). The CDR3 DNA sequence: TGTGCCAGCAGTTCGGACAGGGTTAGCAATCAGCCCCAGCATTTT. Its translation is CASSSDRVSNQPQHF.

This clone was detected once. V and J are TRBV2 and TRBJ1-5, with TRBD1 as a possible D gene (5 bases). Deletions cut 5 bases from V and 15 bases from J, with 23 bases between. There are 14 residues in the CDR3. Looked up from germline, CDR1 is SNHLY and CDR2 is FYNNEI. In DNA form, the CDR3 reads TGTGCCAGCAGTTTAGACAGCCTTAATATTTCGGGGCATTTT. The encoded protein is CASSLDSLNISGHF.

The chain has TRBV5-4 and TRBJ1-1; 8 bases agree with TRBD1. Germline loops: CDR1 SGHNT, CDR2 YYREEE (reference sequence). The CDR3 contains 14 residues. V was clipped by 3 bases and J by 3 bases; unmatched bases: 4. CDR3 in DNA: TGTGCCAGCAGCTCGACAGGGGAAGACACTGAAGCTTTCTTT. Translated, it gives CASSSTGEDTEAFF.

The chain links TRBV10-3 to TRBJ2-1; 13 bases agree with TRBD2. J lost 4 bases, V lost 5 bases, and 8 bases had no gene match. There are 17 residues in the CDR3. Per germline, CDR1 ENHRY and CDR2 SYGVKD. CDR3 loop: CAISYSGTSGIYNEQFF. CDR3 DNA sequence: TGTGCCATCAGTTATTCCGGGACTAGCGGGATTTACAATGAGCAGTTCTTC.

The chain employs TRBV3-1 (or the pseudogene TRBV3-2) and TRBJ2-7; D perhaps matches TRBD1 (7 bases). Germline V gene lookup returns CDR1 LGHDT and CDR2 YNNKEL (reference sequence). Trimming stripped 2 bases from V and 6 bases from J, with 20 bases between. The CDR3 has 16 residues. The CDR3 coding sequence is TGTGCCAGCAGCCAATATGGGGGCGGGACAGCATCCGAGCAGTACTTC. Translation gives CASSQYGGGTASEQYF.

The rearrangement uses TRBV29-1 and TRBJ2-7; D remains ambiguous. This CDR3 contains 15 residues. Per the germline V gene, CDR1 is SQVTM and CDR2 is ANQGSEA. The V end lost 3 bases, the J end lost 0 bases, and 15 bases lay between the germline ends. The CDR3 coding sequence is TGCAGCGTTGAGGGTACCGAGCGCGACTCCTACGAGCAGTACTTC. Translating gives CSVEGTERDSYEQYF.

The chain is built from TRBV29-1 and TRBJ1-1; the D gene is possibly TRBD1 (6 bases). The length of the CDR3 is 13 residues. Germline-derived CDR1 and CDR2 are SQVTM and ANQGSEA. This CDR3 is CSGTKQGNTEAFF. Here the CDR3 DNA reads TGCAGTGGAACGAAACAGGGGAACACTGAAGCTTTCTTT.

The V gene is TRBV4-1, the J gene TRBJ2-5, with TRBD1 as a possible D gene (5 bases). The CDR3 spans 15 residues. Trimming took off 4 bases at V and 2 bases at J, with 14 bases between the two ends. Germline CDR1 MGHRA, CDR2 YSYEKL. The CDR3 nucleotides read TGCGCCAGCAGCCTGGGGCAGGCCCTACAAGAGACCCAGTACTTC. Residues: CASSLGQALQETQYF.

The genes are TRBV19 and TRBJ2-7, with a possible D match to TRBD1 (5 bases). This CDR3 region has 13 residues. Deletions cut 5 bases from V and 2 bases from J, with 10 bases between. CDR1 LNHDA and CDR2 SQIVND come from the germline V gene (reference sequence). The CDR3 is CASSLSTAYEQYF. In nucleotides, the CDR3 is TGTGCCAGTAGTCTTTCGACAGCCTACGAGCAGTACTTC. Drawing the rest from reference TRBV19 and TRBJ2-7, the complete variable domain is DGGITQSPKYLFRKEGQNVTLSCEQNLNHDAMYWYRQDPGQGLRLIYYSQIVNDFQKGDIAEGYSVSREKKESFPLTVTSAQKNPTAFYLCASSLSTAYEQYFGPGTRLTVT.

This rearrangement joins TRBV2 to TRBJ2-7; 12 nucleotides agree with TRBD1. Germline trimming cut 8 bases from V and 7 bases from J; bases unmatched to any gene: 9. Germline V CDR1 and CDR2: SNHLY, FYNNEI. The length of the CDR3 is 14 residues. The CDR3 DNA is TGTGCCAGCGATCCCGGGACAGGGGGCAAAGAGCAGTACTTC. It codes for CASDPGTGGKEQYF.

This rearrangement joins TRBV11-1 to TRBJ2-7; 10 bases line up with TRBD1. The CDR3 runs 16 residues. The junction had 10 bases not matched to a gene; V was cut back by 3 bases and J by 5 bases. The germline V gene has CDR1 SGHAT and CDR2 FQDESV (reference sequence). The DNA for the CDR3 is TGTGCCAGCAGCTTTCGACCGGGACAGGGGATCCACGAGCAGTACTTC. Its translation: CASSFRPGQGIHEQYF.

This clone has a single count. The rearrangement joins TRBV10-1 to TRBJ2-3; possible D gene TRBD2, 6 bases. The CDR3 runs to 13 residues. The germline CDR1 and CDR2 sequences are WNHNN and SYGVQD (reference sequence). V was clipped by 2 bases and J by 7 bases, with 10 bases between them. The CDR3 sequence is CASSETGVNTQYF. The DNA for the CDR3 is TGCGCCAGCAGTGAGACGGGGGTAAATACGCAGTATTTT.

The chain couples TRBV15 to TRBJ2-2, with D perhaps TRBD2 (6 bases). The CDR3 is made up of 17 amino acids. V was trimmed by 1 base and J by 7 bases, leaving 19 bases between them. Looked up from germline, CDR1 is LNHNV and CDR2 is YYDKDF (reference sequence). CDR3 nucleotides: TGTGCCACCAGCAGAGGGCTTTGGGCTAGCGAAGACGGGGAGCTGTTTTTT. Amino acid sequence: CATSRGLWASEDGELFF.

This clone was detected only once. V gene TRBV5-1 combines with J gene TRBJ1-4; a weak D match, TRBD1 (6 bases). CDR1 SGHRS and CDR2 YFSETQ come from the germline V gene. Trimming took 0 bases from V and 3 from J, leaving 12 bases between them. The CDR3 has 16 amino acids. The CDR3 DNA is TGCGCCAGCAGCTTGGGGTTCCGGACAGCTAATGAAAAACTGTTTTTT. It translates to CASSLGFRTANEKLFF.